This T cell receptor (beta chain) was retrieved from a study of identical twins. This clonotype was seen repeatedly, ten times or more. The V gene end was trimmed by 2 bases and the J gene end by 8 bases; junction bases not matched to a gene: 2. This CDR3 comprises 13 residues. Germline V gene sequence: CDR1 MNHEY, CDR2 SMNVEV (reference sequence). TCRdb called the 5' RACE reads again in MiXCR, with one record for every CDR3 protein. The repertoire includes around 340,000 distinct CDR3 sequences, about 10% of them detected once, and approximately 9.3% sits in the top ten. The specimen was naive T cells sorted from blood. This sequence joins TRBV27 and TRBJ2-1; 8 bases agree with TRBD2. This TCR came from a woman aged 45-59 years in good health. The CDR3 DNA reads TGTGCCAGCAGTTTACTCGGGGGGGATGAGCAGTTCTTC. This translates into CASSLLGGDEQFF.